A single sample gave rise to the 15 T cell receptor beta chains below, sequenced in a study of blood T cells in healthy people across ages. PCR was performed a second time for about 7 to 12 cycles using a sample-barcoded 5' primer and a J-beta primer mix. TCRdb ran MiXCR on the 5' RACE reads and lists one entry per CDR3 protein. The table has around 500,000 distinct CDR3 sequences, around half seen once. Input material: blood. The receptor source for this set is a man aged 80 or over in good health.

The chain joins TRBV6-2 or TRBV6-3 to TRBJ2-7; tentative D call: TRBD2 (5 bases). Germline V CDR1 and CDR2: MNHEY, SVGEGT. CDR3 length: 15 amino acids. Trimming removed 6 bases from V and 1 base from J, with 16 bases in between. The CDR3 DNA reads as TGTGCCAGCAGGCGGACGATTGGGGAGTCCTACGAGCAGTACTTC. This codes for CASRRTIGESYEQYF.

The CDR3 DNA sequence: TGTGCCAGCAGCAACGATGGGACTAGCACAGATACGCAGTATTTT. This sequence encodes CASSNDGTSTDTQYF. The rearrangement joins TRBV7-2 to TRBJ2-3; maybe TRBD2 (6 bases). The V gene's germline CDR1 is SGHTA and CDR2 FQGNSA. The length of the CDR3 is 15 residues. Trimming left V 5 bases short and J 0 bases short, with 12 bases between.

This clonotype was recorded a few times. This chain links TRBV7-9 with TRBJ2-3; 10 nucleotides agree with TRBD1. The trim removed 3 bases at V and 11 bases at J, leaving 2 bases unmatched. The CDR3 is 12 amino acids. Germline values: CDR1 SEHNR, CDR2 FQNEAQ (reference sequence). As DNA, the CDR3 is TGTGCCAGCAGCTTGGACAGGGGGAGGCAGTATTTT. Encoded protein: CASSLDRGRQYF.

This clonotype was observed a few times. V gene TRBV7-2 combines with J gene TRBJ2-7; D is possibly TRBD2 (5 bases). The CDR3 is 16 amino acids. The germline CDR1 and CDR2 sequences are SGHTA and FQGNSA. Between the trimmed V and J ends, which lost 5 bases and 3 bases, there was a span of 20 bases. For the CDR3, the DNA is TGTGCCAGCAGCCCGAACCCGACTATCTTAAACTACGAGCAGTACTTC. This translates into CASSPNPTILNYEQYF.

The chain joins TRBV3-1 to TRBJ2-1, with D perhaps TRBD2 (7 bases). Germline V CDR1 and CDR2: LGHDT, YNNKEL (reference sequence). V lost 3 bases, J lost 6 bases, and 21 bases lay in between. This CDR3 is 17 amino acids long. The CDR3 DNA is TGTGCCAGCAGCCATGCCAACTGGGGGGGCAGGCCCAATGAGCAGTTCTTC. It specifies CASSHANWGGRPNEQFF.

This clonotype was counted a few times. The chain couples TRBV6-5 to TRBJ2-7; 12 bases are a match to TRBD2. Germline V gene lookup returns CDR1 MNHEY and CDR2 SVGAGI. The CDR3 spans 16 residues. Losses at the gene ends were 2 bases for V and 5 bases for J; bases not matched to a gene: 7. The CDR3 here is CASSYTTSGRPHEQYF. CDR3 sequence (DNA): TGTGCCAGCAGTTACACGACTAGCGGGAGACCTCACGAGCAGTACTTC.

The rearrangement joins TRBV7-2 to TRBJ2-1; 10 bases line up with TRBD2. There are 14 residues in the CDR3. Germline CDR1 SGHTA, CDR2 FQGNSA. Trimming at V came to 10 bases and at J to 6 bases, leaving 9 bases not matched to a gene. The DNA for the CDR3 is TGTGCCACCACAACGGGACTAGCGACCAATGAGCAGTTCTTC. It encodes CATTTGLATNEQFF.

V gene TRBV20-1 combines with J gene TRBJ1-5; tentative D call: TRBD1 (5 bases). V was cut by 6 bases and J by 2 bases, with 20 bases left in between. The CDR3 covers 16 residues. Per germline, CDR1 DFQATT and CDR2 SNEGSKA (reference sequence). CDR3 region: CSAVPRGASRNQPQHF. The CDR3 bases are TGCAGTGCCGTACCCAGAGGGGCCAGCCGCAATCAGCCCCAGCATTTT.

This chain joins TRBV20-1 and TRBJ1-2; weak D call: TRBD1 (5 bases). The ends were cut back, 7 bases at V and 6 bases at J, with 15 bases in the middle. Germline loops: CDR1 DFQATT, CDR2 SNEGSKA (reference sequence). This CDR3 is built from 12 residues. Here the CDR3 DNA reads TGCAGTGTCCCAGACAGATGGGATGGCTACACCTTC. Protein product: CSVPDRWDGYTF.

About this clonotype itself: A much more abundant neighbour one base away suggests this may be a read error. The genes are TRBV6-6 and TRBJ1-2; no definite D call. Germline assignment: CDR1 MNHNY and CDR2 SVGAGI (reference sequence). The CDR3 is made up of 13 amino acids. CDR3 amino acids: CASTRLSNHGYTF. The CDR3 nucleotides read TGTGCCAGCACTCGCTTATCTAACCATGGCTACACCTTC.

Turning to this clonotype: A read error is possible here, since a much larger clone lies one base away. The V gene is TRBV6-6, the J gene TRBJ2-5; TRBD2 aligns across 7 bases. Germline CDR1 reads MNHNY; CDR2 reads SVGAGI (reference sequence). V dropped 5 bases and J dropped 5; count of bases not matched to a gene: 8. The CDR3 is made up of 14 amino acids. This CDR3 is CASSDQAGWETQYF. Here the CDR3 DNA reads TGTGCCAGCAGTGACCAAGCGGGATGGGAGACCCAGTACTTC.

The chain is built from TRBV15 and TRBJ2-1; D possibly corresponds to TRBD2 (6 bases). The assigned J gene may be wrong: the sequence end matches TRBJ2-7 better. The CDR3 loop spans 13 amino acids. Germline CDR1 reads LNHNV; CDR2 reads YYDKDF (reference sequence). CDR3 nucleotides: TGTGCCACGGCGGAGGGGACCTACAATGAGCAGTACTTC. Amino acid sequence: CATAEGTYNEQYF.

The CDR3 DNA sequence: TGTGCCAGCAGTCCTACAGGGGACCGGGGCTATGGCTACACCTTC. Protein product: CASSPTGDRGYGYTF. The rearrangement links TRBV28 to TRBJ1-2; 7 bases line up with TRBD1. The CDR3 loop spans 15 amino acids. Germline CDR1 MDHEN, CDR2 SYDVKM. The V segment lost 5 bases and the J segment 4 bases; nucleotides outside the gene matches: 10.

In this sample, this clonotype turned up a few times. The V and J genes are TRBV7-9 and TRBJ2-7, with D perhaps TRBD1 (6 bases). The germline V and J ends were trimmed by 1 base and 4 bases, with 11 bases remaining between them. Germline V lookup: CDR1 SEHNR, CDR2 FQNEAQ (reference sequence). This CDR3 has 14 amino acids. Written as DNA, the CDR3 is TGTGCCAGCAGCTTAGGTACAGGGTGGTACGAGCAGTACTTC. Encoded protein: CASSLGTGWYEQYF.

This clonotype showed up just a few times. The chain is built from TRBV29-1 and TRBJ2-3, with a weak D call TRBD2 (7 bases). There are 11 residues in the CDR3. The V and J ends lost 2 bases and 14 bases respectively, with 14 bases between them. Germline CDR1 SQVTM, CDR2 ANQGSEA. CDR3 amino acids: CSVELGGALYF. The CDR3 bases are TGCAGCGTTGAACTTGGGGGGGCATTGTATTTT.